The clone carrying this T cell receptor beta chain has only a few counts. Its antigen is still unknown. This sample is part of a study of OX40 agonist ivuxolimab in advanced cancers. Here immunoSEQ multiplex PCR was the method, and the copy in TCRdb shows in-frame clones only, minus some. Altogether about 59,000 clones are present, about nine tenths being singletons, with the ten largest covering about 0.41%. Germline V gene data show CDR1 as SGHNT and CDR2 as YENEEA. The trim removed 5 bases at V and 2 bases at J, leaving 15 bases unmatched. The CDR3 loop spans 18 amino acids. Whole-study findings and limits: More expanded clones were found, on average, in CD8+ than in CD4+ T cells. Within 6 weeks, CD4+ and CD8+ blood T cells expanded clonally at 0.1 to 3.0 mg/kg.

The sample in question was CD4+ or CD8+ T cells sorted from blood, obtained in a trial of the OX40 agonist ivuxolimab. The gene calls are TRBV11-3 and TRBJ2-1, with TRBD1 matching 7 bases. The source is an adult with an advanced solid tumor such as melanoma, head and neck, liver or kidney cancer. In DNA, the CDR3 is TGTGCCAGCAGCGTTAGTCGATACAGGGGTGAGGCCTACAATGAGCAGTTCTTC. Residues: CASSVSRYRGEAYNEQFF.